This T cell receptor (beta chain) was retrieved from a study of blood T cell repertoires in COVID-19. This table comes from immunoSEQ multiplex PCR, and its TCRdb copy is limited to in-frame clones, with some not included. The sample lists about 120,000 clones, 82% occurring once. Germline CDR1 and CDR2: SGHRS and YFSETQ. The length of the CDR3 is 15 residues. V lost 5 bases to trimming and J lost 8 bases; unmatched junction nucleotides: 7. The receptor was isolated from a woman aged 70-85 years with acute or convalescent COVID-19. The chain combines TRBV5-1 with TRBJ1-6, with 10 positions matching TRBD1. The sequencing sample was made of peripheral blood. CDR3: CASSTGGTGDSPLHF. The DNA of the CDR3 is TGCGCCAGCAGTACCGGGGGGACAGGGGATTCACCCCTCCACTTT.